These 19 T cell receptor beta chains were all obtained from the same sample, sequenced in a study of OX40 agonist ivuxolimab in advanced cancers. The protocol was immunoSEQ multiplex PCR, while the TCRdb copy is restricted to in-frame clones and leaves out a portion. The repertoire has 50,000 to 65,000 clones, 85% to 95% of them found once; the top ten carry approximately 7.9%. This specimen consisted of CD4+ or CD8+ T cells sorted from blood, obtained in a trial of the OX40 agonist ivuxolimab. All receptors derive from an adult with an advanced solid tumor such as melanoma, head and neck, liver or kidney cancer.

V usage is TRBV30 and J usage is TRBJ2-3; D may be TRBD1 or TRBD2 (5 bases each). There are 15 residues in the CDR3. Trimming removed 0 bases at V and 3 bases at J, with 13 bases between. The germline gives CDR1 GTSNPN, CDR2 SVGIG (reference sequence). The CDR3 is CAWSVSGSWTDTQYF. CDR3 nucleotides: TGTGCCTGGAGTGTATCAGGGAGTTGGACAGATACGCAGTATTTT.

Worth noting for this clone: In the same sample, other DNA sequences code for this CDR3. The rearrangement uses TRBV9 and TRBJ2-1; D not resolved. The CDR3 spans 13 residues. Trimming shortened V by 0 bases and J by 3 bases, and 4 bases separated the two germline ends. Germline V CDR1 and CDR2: SGDLS, YYNGEE. CDR3 DNA sequence: TGTGCCAGCAGCGTAGAAGGCTACAATGAGCAGTTCTTC. The encoded protein is CASSVEGYNEQFF.

To note about this clone: Other DNA sequences in this specimen translate into the identical CDR3. This chain joins TRBV7-8 and TRBJ2-1; perhaps TRBD2 as D (6 bases). Trimming took 3 bases from V and 0 from J, leaving 9 bases between them. The length of the CDR3 is 15 residues. Germline CDR1 and CDR2: SGHVS and FQNEAQ. The DNA of the CDR3 is TGTGCCAGCAGCTTTAGCGGAAGCTCCTACAATGAGCAGTTCTTC. It codes for CASSFSGSSYNEQFF.

The chain recombines TRBV29-1 with TRBJ2-7; 8 nucleotides match TRBD2. The CDR3 has 13 residues. CDR1 is SQVTM, CDR2 ANQGSEA, per germline. Germline trimming cut 4 bases from V and 4 bases from J; bases unmatched to any gene: 6. In DNA form, the CDR3 reads TGCAGCGTTGTGGGGACTAGGAGTTACGAGCAGTACTTC. Its protein product is CSVVGTRSYEQYF.

CDR3 in amino acids: CAWSLSSGGAWNEQFF. The CDR3, as DNA: TGTGCCTGGAGTTTGAGTAGCGGGGGGGCGTGGAATGAGCAGTTCTTC. V is TRBV30 and J is TRBJ2-1; 11 bases line up with TRBD2. Germline V gene lookup returns CDR1 GTSNPN and CDR2 SVGIG (reference sequence). The CDR3 runs to 16 residues. Trimming cost V 2 bases and J 7 bases; bases outside gene matches: 10.

The chain combines TRBV5-8 with TRBJ2-1, with TRBD1 as a possible D gene (6 bases). This CDR3 is 15 amino acids long. The germline gives CDR1 SGHTS, CDR2 YDEGEE. The V end was cut by 9 bases, the J end by 2 bases, with 18 bases between. CDR3 in DNA: TGTGCCATCGCTTTGGGGGACAACGCCTACAATGAGCAGTTCTTC. Residues: CAIALGDNAYNEQFF.

V is TRBV6-6 and J is TRBJ1-5, with D possibly TRBD1 on 5 matching bases. Germline assignment: CDR1 MNHNY and CDR2 SVGAGI (reference sequence). Trimming left V 2 bases short and J 6 bases short, with 8 bases between. The CDR3 length is 13 residues. CDR3 residues: CASSYGGGQPQHF. The CDR3 coding sequence is TGTGCCAGCAGTTACGGGGGTGGTCAGCCCCAGCATTTT.

The chain uses TRBV7-9 and TRBJ2-7, with D unclear. Between the trimmed V and J ends, which lost 0 bases and 7 bases, there was a span of 10 bases. The CDR3 loop spans 13 amino acids. From germline, CDR1 is SEHNR and CDR2 FQNEAQ (reference sequence). The CDR3 here is CASSLASRLEQYF. As DNA, the CDR3 is TGTGCCAGCAGCTTAGCGTCGCGGTTGGAGCAGTACTTC.

This clone was seen only once. The CDR3 spells CASSPTTGHTEAFF. The CDR3 DNA is TGTGCCAGTAGCCCGACAACGGGACACACTGAAGCTTTCTTT. The V and J genes are TRBV19 and TRBJ1-1; tentatively, D is TRBD1 (5 bases). Germline V lookup: CDR1 LNHDA, CDR2 SQIVND (reference sequence). CDR3 size: 14 residues. Trimming took off 6 bases at V and 3 bases at J, with 14 bases between the two ends.

The rearrangement uses TRBV28 and TRBJ1-1; D perhaps matches TRBD1 (6 bases). V was shortened by 4 bases and J by 1 base, with 13 bases between the two germline ends. This CDR3 contains 15 residues. The germline gives CDR1 MDHEN, CDR2 SYDVKM. CDR3 DNA sequence: TGTGCCAGCAGTTATGTAGGGGGGGGGAACACTGAAGCTTTCTTT. The encoded protein is CASSYVGGGNTEAFF.

V usage is TRBV25-1 and J usage is TRBJ1-4; D call uncertain. Germline CDR1 reads MGHDK; CDR2 reads SYGVNS. V dropped 3 bases and J dropped 0 bases, with 11 bases sitting between them. The CDR3 contains 16 residues. CDR3 region: CASSEVEHPTNEKLFF. The CDR3 nucleotides read TGTGCCAGCAGTGAGGTCGAACACCCAACTAATGAAAAACTGTTTTTT.

The chain combines TRBV5-4 with TRBJ1-2; the match to TRBD1 covers 8 bases. The length of the CDR3 is 13 residues. In germline, CDR1 is SGHNT, CDR2 YYREEE (reference sequence). The junction had 7 bases not matched to a gene; V was cut back by 5 bases and J by 7 bases. The CDR3, as DNA: TGTGCCAGCAGACCGACAGGGGAAGGTGGCTACACCTTC. It specifies CASRPTGEGGYTF.

The rearrangement joins TRBV27 to TRBJ2-1, with D unresolved. CDR1 is MNHEY and CDR2 is SMNVEV in the germline V gene (reference sequence). V lost 5 bases and J lost 5, with 10 bases in between. The CDR3 loop spans 13 amino acids. The CDR3, as DNA: TGTGCCAGCAGTATCCGCGCGGACAATGAGCAGTTCTTC. The encoded protein is CASSIRADNEQFF.

This rearrangement joins TRBV18 to TRBJ1-4; 8 positions agree with TRBD1. The junction had 7 bases not matched to a gene; V was cut back by 3 bases and J by 7 bases. The CDR3 has 15 residues. Germline loops: CDR1 KGHSH, CDR2 LQKENI. The CDR3 bases are TGTGCCAGCTCACCCCAGACAGGGGCCGGTGAAAAACTGTTTTTT. Translated: CASSPQTGAGEKLFF.

The rearrangement links TRBV4-3 to TRBJ2-1; unclear D gene. V lost 4 bases to trimming and J lost 4 bases, with 8 bases between them. Germline V lookup: CDR1 LGHNA, CDR2 YSLEER. This CDR3 has 13 amino acids. Written as DNA, the CDR3 is TGCGCCAGCAGCCGTCGGGTGTACAATGAGCAGTTCTTC. Its protein is CASSRRVYNEQFF.

The rearrangement links TRBV7-9 to TRBJ1-2; D is uncertain. V dropped 4 bases and J dropped 7 bases, with 13 bases sitting between them. Germline V lookup: CDR1 SEHNR, CDR2 FQNEAQ (reference sequence). The CDR3 is made up of 13 amino acids. DNA of the CDR3: TGTGCCAGCAGCTCCAGTTTTGAGGGTGGCTACACCTTC. The encoded protein is CASSSSFEGGYTF.

J is TRBJ2-5 and V is TRBV6-6; possibly TRBD1 for D (6 bases). The CDR3 covers 15 residues. Germline V gene data show CDR1 as MNHNY and CDR2 as SVGAGI (reference sequence). V gave up 4 bases and J gave up 4 bases, with 16 bases separating them. Here the CDR3 reads CASSWDIRPTETQYF. The DNA of the CDR3 is TGTGCCAGCAGTTGGGACATCCGGCCAACAGAGACCCAGTACTTC.

The genes are TRBV7-8 and TRBJ2-2; D is undetermined. The CDR3 loop spans 11 amino acids. Between the trimmed V and J ends, which lost 7 bases and 4 bases, there was a span of 4 bases. Germline V gene data show CDR1 as SGHVS and CDR2 as FQNEAQ. The CDR3 protein is CASTVTGELFF. Here the CDR3 DNA reads TGTGCCAGCACCGTCACCGGGGAGCTGTTTTTT.

The rearrangement uses TRBV19 and TRBJ1-5, with 9 bases fitting TRBD1. Germline trimming cut 1 base from V and 7 bases from J; bases unmatched to any gene: 5. Germline V CDR1 and CDR2: LNHDA, SQIVND (reference sequence). The CDR3 runs to 15 residues. The CDR3 DNA reads TGTGCCAGTAGTATAGGGGGACAGGGATGGCAGCCCCAGCATTTT. Translating it yields CASSIGGQGWQPQHF.